This TCR beta chain is from a study of cytomegalovirus exposure and HLA in healthy donors. Across the study: A subsequent analysis stated that the roughly 130 validation repertoires were run on the same platform as the approximately 700 first-cohort repertoires.

Points from the study as a whole: Listed as cytomegalovirus-associated were 150 or so TCR beta chains. While the bulk of TCR sequences proved rare, some public TCRs turned up in many donors.

This clone occurred a few times. Its antigen is as yet unknown. TCRdb keeps only in-frame clones here, not all; method: immunoSEQ multiplex PCR. This sample yields 200,000 to 250,000 clones, of which roughly 84% are seen a single time; over 12% belongs to the top ten. After removal of 0 bases from V and 4 bases from J, the junction contained 1 base not matched to a gene. Germline CDR1 is KGHSH and CDR2 is LQKENI. The CDR3 totals 14 residues. The chain joins TRBV18 to TRBJ1-1, with 8 bases that match TRBD1. Sequencing used PBMCs. The receptor was derived from a woman in her thirties in good health and CMV-seropositive. CDR3 bases: TGTGCCAGCTCACCACCCGGGACAGGCACTGAAGCTTTCTTT. This encodes CASSPPGTGTEAFF.